This TCR beta chain was recorded in a study of OX40 agonist ivuxolimab in advanced cancers. Overall study context: Patients were given ivuxolimab, an antibody that agonizes OX40 (CD134). Those enrolled were less than 85% male, with a mean age of about 60 years and ages from 23 to 79. Study conclusions and caveats: By week 6 at 0.1 to 3.0 mg/kg, blood CD4+ and CD8+ T cells had expanded clonally.

Libraries were prepared by immunoSEQ multiplex PCR; TCRdb keeps only in-frame clonotypes and omits some of them. Among 59,000 or so clones listed, about 89% were seen once. Germline lookup yields CDR1 SGHTA and CDR2 FQGNSA. V gave up 5 bases and J gave up 0 bases, with 8 bases separating them. This CDR3 has 14 residues. Remarks on this clone: The antigen is undetermined. The same CDR3 arises from other DNA sequences in this sample as well.

Specimen: CD4+ or CD8+ T cells sorted from blood, collected in a trial of the OX40 agonist ivuxolimab. The chain is built from TRBV7-2 and TRBJ1-5; the D is unclear. The TCR originated in an adult with an advanced solid tumor such as melanoma, head and neck, liver or kidney cancer. CDR3 in amino acids: CASSRTASNQPQHF. CDR3 in DNA: TGTGCCAGCAGCCGGACGGCTAGCAATCAGCCCCAGCATTTT. Complete variable domain (other parts from reference TRBV7-2 and TRBJ1-5): GAGVSQSPSNKVTEKGKDVELRCDPISGHTALYWYRQSLGQGLEFLIYFQGNSAPDKSGLPSDRFSAERTGGSVSTLTIQRTQQEDSAVYLCASSRTASNQPQHFGDGTRLSIL.